A selection of T cell receptor beta chains follows, all from one sample in a study of siplizumab effects on memory and regulatory T cells. TCRdb's table, derived via immunoSEQ multiplex PCR, lists solely in-frame clones and lacks some. This sample has tens of thousands of clones; roughly 87% occur once, and the top ten carry approximately 1.5%. Sequencing was performed on Tregs sorted from blood. Receptors were obtained from a human donor in good health. CDR3s include the opening cysteine and the closing phenylalanine or tryptophan. A D gene is named only where the DNA matches it firmly. Clone size appears in some rows only: once, few, many, or a class for an expanded clone.

clone_size j_call v_call d_call cdr3_nt cdr3_aa
- TRBJ2-7 TRBV6-9 - TGTGCCAGCAGTTACCCAGGTGTTGTCTCCTACGAGCAGTACTTC CASSYPGVVSYEQYF
- TRBJ1-6 TRBV19 TRBD1 TGTGCCAGTACCCCTGGGCAGGGGGCGTCCGTTACTTCACCCCTCCACTTT CASTPGQGASVTSPLHF
few TRBJ1-1 TRBV29-1 - TGCAGCGTTGAGGTCGGCATGAACACTGAAGCTTTCTTT CSVEVGMNTEAFF
- TRBJ1-2 TRBV9 - TGTGCCAGCAGCGTAGGAAAGAGAGGGAGGGGCGGTGGCTACACCTTC CASSVGKRGRGGGYTF
once TRBJ2-7 TRBV19 - TGTGCCAGTAGTATGGGGGGAGTCTACGAGCAGTACTTC CASSMGGVYEQYF
- TRBJ1-1 TRBV4-3 TRBD1 TGCGCCAGCAGCCAAGACAGGGGGCACACTGAAGCTTTCTTT CASSQDRGHTEAFF
- TRBJ2-2 TRBV6-6 TRBD2 TGTGCCAGCAGCCCCCCCACTAGCGGGGGTACCGGGGAGCTGTTTTTT CASSPPTSGGTGELFF
- TRBJ2-7 TRBV10-3 TRBD2 TGTGCCATCAGTGAGAATGCGGGGGGGGCCAACGAGCAGTACTTC CAISENAGGANEQYF
once TRBJ2-7 TRBV6-5 - TGTGCCAGCAGACGCGGCCCGCAATACGAGCAGTACTTC CASRRGPQYEQYF
few TRBJ2-1 TRBV6-1 TRBD1 TGTGCCAGCAGGGGACAGTTGAACGACTACAATGAGCAGTTCTTC CASRGQLNDYNEQFF
- TRBJ2-3 TRBV5-4 - TGTGCCAGCAGCTTGACCCCCACAGATACGCAGTATTTT CASSLTPTDTQYF
- TRBJ1-3 TRBV7-9 TRBD1 TGTGCCAGCAGCGAAGGACAGGGAAGCTCCTCTGGAAACACCATATATTTT CASSEGQGSSSGNTIYF
- TRBJ2-1 TRBV27 TRBD1 TGTGCCAGCAGTCCGGGGACAGGGAAAAACAATGAGCAGTTCTTC CASSPGTGKNNEQFF
- TRBJ1-1 TRBV7-6 TRBD1 TGTGCCAGCAGCCTGACAGGGGGCACTGAAGCTTTCTTT CASSLTGGTEAFF
- TRBJ1-1 TRBV2 - TGTGCCAGCAGTAGACAGTTTAACACTGAAGCTTTCTTT CASSRQFNTEAFF
few TRBJ1-2 TRBV28 TRBD1 TGTGCCAGCAGTTTCCTCCATCCGCGACAGGGCTATGGCTACACCTTC CASSFLHPRQGYGYTF
- TRBJ2-7 TRBV5-5 - TGTGCCAGCAGCCCTTCGGGGGCCCCCTACGAGCAGTACTTC CASSPSGAPYEQYF
- TRBJ2-6 TRBV4-1 - TGCGCCAGCAGCCAAGATCGTGGGGCCAACGTCCTGACTTTC CASSQDRGANVLTF
- TRBJ2-3 TRBV4-2 TRBD2 TGTGCCAGCAGCCAAGAACCAGCGGGGCACACAGATACGCAGTATTTT CASSQEPAGHTDTQYF
- TRBJ1-6 TRBV6-5 TRBD1 TGTGCCAGCAGCTACAGGGACAGGGGAGGGTCACCCCTCCACTTT CASSYRDRGGSPLHF
once TRBJ2-7 TRBV5-1 TRBD1 TGCGCCAGCAGCTTGGCCGGGACAGGGAAGTACGAGCAGTACTTC CASSLAGTGKYEQYF
once TRBJ2-1 TRBV6-5 - TGTGCCAGCAGAAGACAATTATCCTACAATGAGCAGTTCTTC CASRRQLSYNEQFF
- TRBJ2-2 TRBV6-5 - TGTGCCAGCAGTTACAGAGGGGAAGGCGGGGAGCTGTTTTTT CASSYRGEGGELFF
- TRBJ1-1 TRBV5-6 - TGTGCCAGCAGCTCATATAAAGGACTAAACACTGAAGCTTTCTTT CASSSYKGLNTEAFF
- TRBJ2-7 TRBV10-2 TRBD2 TGCGCCAGCAGTGACGTGATGGCGGGGGGGCAGGGCGAGCAGTACTTC CASSDVMAGGQGEQYF